The sequence of this TCR beta chain was determined in a study of shared clonotypes between healthy human individuals (dated by TCRdb to the early 2020s). Background on the whole study: A few men and two women, aged 18 to 49 years, made up the cohort. For each donor, CD4 naive and CD4 memory were each given three plates, CD8 naive was given two plates, and CD8 memory was given one plate. To estimate repertoire size and how much clonotypes are shared between individuals, the study performed deep sequencing of blood TCR repertoires from a handful of healthy adults. To increase sequencing depth and limit assay-specific biases, different laboratories used diverse techniques to prepare libraries and sequence TCR repertoires. Leukapheresis yielded between about 0.85 and 10 billion PBMCs per donor. Paper-wide results and their limitations: Sharing across a handful of donors was observed for approximately 5% of naive CD4, over 3% of naive CD8, 2% to 2.5% of memory CD4, and about 0.4% of memory CD8 clonotypes. Because the study included a small number of donors, the genetic and exposure-history diversity represented was limited. Compared with non-shared clonotypes, the clonotypes found in all four sorted-subset donors had higher generation probabilities. Incomplete sequencing was indicated by rarefaction of sorted-subset datasets, despite the large sequencing depth. Sampling was restricted to blood, and TCR repertoires in tissues likely differ from the TCR repertoires found in blood. Pairwise subsampling indicated that sequencing depth was expected to affect the degree of clonotype sharing among donors. Naive subsets generally had larger estimated clonotype richness than memory subsets.

This clone appeared a single time. Its target antigen remains unknown. The junction differs from germline at one of its ends, possibly a read error. CD8 naive samples consisted of CD45RO-negative cells that were positively selected for CCR7, yielding a CD45RA+CCR7+ population without TemRA cells. The donors were healthy, HIV-negative adults who had no recently reported acute infections or vaccinations. Every donor was a Caucasian adult living in Nashville, Tennessee, USA. After blood collection by leukapheresis, PBMCs were isolated using Ficoll-Histopaque density gradient centrifugation and then cryopreserved in the vapor phase of liquid nitrogen. Purity and quantity of every magnetically sorted T cell population were checked by analytical flow cytometry. Genomic DNA was isolated from each sorted fraction and quantified by UV absorbance on a Nanodrop 2000c. Using the deep immunoSEQ assay, multiplex PCR amplified TCR CDR3 regions from genomic DNA. Genomic DNA extracted from each cell subset was distributed evenly over all wells of several immunoSEQ 96-well plates, and each plate served as one replicate. For sorted subsets, each replicate PCR was loaded with roughly 200 ng genomic DNA, equivalent to 25,000 to 35,000 T cell genomes. The purified libraries were quantified using a Qubit 3.0 fluorometer, sized with a Bioanalyzer 2100, and then quantified again using the KAPA Library Quantification kit. Every immunoSEQ 96-well plate was sequenced on a separate single-read 150-cycle Illumina NextSeq 550 flow cell. Under the source paper's analysis protocol: Because the immunoSEQ output included only junctional sequences and no quality scores, the filtering could not be the same as the filtering used for full-length reads. Sequences were annotated with PyIR, a Python wrapper for IgBLAST v1.9, using IMGT germline references to assign V/J genes and CDR3. Reads were removed for weak V/J assignments (E-value above 1e-6), missing CDR3, stop codons, out-of-frame junctions, or ambiguous translated residues. A V3J clonotype was defined by an identical inferred V gene, J gene, and CDR3 amino acid sequence. Percentage overlap between repertoires was computed as shared unique clonotypes divided by the size of the smaller repertoire. Three approaches were used to assess repertoire richness: RTK rarefaction, the Chao1 estimator, and Recon v2.1 estimates of unobserved clonotypes. For all TCRbeta clonotypes obtained by the gDNA method from several donors, generation probabilities were computed with OLGA. TCRdb mirrors the immuneACCESS table, restricted to in-frame sequences. Some clones are absent from its copies; in checked studies, under half trace to an unresolved V gene, and the reason for the others is unknown. Clone size and V and J calls were adopted from that table, with D and trimming inferred from the DNA. The sample includes about 2 million clones, with approximately 95% observed a single time. The top ten clones comprise 0.85% to 1.2% of the sample.

From its cysteine to its phenylalanine, the CDR3 spans 13 amino acids. Only the CDR3 part of the read is kept: 39 bases, read in frame from the first base. Per the germline V gene, MGHRA is the CDR1 and YSYEKL is the CDR2. Sequencing input: naive CD8+ T cells sorted from blood. This specimen's cell subset or site label, per the study, means: CD45RA+CCR7+. The chain was built from TRBV4-1 and TRBJ2-6; the best D guess is TRBD2, with 6 bases matching. This clonotype was obtained from a man aged 18 to 29 in good health. The CDR3 reads as follows: CASSQVGGNVLTF. The DNA reads TGCGCCAGCAGCCAAGTCGGGGGCAACGTCCTGACTTTC.